The sequence of this T cell receptor beta chain was determined in a study of spatial heterogeneity in lung cancer. Study-wide background: Counts of TCR transcripts in tumor regions correlated strongly with a matched bulk RNA-seq T cell module score. Findings of the study overall: Intratumoral expanded alpha and beta TCR counts were found to track tumor mutation counts.

This clonotype was observed many times. The antigen is unknown. A unique molecular identifier was carried by every single TCR cDNA molecule. From the 5' RACE reads, TCRdb called clonotypes with MiXCR, one entry per CDR3 protein. The sample records 8,000 to 9,500 distinct CDR3 sequences, about 4.6% being singletons. Time point described: sample taken at primary tumor resection. The CDR3 is 14 amino acids. V shed 5 bases and J shed 1 base, with 10 bases lying between them. Germline V gives CDR1 KGHDR, CDR2 SFDVKD. This rearrangement joins TRBV24-1 to TRBJ1-2; no definite D call. The receptor was derived from a female donor with early-stage non-small cell lung cancer. The specimen comprised lung tumor tissue, sampled at surgery. CDR3 sequence (DNA): TGTGCCACCAGTGGGCAGGATTATAACTATGGCTACACCTTC. This sequence encodes CATSGQDYNYGYTF.